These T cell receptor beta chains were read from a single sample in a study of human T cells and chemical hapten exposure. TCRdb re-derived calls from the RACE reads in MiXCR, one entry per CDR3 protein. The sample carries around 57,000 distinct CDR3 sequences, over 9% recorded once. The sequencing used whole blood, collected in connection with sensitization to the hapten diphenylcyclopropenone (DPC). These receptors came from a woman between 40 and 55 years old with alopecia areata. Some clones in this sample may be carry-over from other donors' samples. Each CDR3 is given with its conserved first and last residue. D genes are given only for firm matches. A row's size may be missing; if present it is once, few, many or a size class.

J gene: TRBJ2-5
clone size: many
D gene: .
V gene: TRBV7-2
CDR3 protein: CASSLVVRPTKGETQYF
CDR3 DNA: TGTGCCAGCAGCTTAGTAGTTAGGCCAACAAAGGGAGAGACCCAGTACTTC

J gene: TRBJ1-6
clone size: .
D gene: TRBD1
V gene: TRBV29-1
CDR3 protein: CSATIGTANSPLHF
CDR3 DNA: TGCAGCGCCACGATCGGGACAGCCAATTCACCCCTCCACTTT

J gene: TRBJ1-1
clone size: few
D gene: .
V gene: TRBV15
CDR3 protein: CATLPLDGNTEAFF
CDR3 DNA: TGTGCCACCCTTCCTCTAGACGGTAACACTGAAGCTTTCTTT

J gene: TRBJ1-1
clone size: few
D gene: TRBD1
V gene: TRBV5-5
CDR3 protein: CASSLSRGDTEAFF
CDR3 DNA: TGTGCCAGCAGCTTATCCAGGGGGGACACTGAAGCTTTCTTT

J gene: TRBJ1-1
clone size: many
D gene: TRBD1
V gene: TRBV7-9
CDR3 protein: CASSGGTANTEAFF
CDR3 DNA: TGTGCCAGCAGCGGAGGGACAGCGAACACTGAAGCTTTCTTT

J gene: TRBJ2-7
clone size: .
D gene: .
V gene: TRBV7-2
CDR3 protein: CASSQAVPGEQYF
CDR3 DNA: TGTGCCAGCAGCCAAGCAGTACCCGGCGAGCAGTACTTC

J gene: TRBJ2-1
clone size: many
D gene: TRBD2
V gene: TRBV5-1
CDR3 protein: CASSWVSGRVSNEQFF
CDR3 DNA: TGCGCCAGCAGCTGGGTCAGCGGGAGGGTGTCCAATGAGCAGTTCTTC

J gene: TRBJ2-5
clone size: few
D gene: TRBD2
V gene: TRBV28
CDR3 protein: CASSLSTSGYQETQYF
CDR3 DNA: TGTGCCAGCAGTTTATCCACTAGCGGGTACCAAGAGACCCAGTACTTC

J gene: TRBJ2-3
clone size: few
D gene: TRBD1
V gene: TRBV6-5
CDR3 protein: CASRQTDRGNTDTQYF
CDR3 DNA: TGTGCCAGCAGACAAACGGACAGGGGTAATACAGATACGCAGTATTTT

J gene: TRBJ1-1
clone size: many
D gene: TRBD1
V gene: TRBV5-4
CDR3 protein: CASSLGGATEAFF
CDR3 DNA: TGTGCCAGCAGCTTAGGGGGCGCCACTGAAGCTTTCTTT

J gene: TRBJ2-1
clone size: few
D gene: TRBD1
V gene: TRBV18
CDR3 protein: CASSPGTGFERNNEQFF
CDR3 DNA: TGTGCCAGCTCACCCGGGACAGGGTTCGAGAGGAACAATGAGCAGTTCTTC

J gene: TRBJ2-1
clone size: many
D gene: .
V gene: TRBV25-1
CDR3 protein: CASSELAAPEQFF
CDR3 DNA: TGTGCCAGCAGTGAACTAGCTGCGCCAGAGCAGTTCTTC

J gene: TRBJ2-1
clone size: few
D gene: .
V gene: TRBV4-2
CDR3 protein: CASSHDAGNNEQFF
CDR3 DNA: TGTGCCAGCAGCCATGATGCCGGGAACAATGAGCAGTTCTTC

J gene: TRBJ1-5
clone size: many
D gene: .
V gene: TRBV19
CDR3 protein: CASSPRKGRTDYSNQPQHF
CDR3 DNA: TGTGCCAGTAGTCCCAGGAAGGGTCGGACGGACTATAGCAATCAGCCCCAGCATTTT

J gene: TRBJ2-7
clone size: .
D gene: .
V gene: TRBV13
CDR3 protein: CASSSDGIYEQYF
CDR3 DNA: TGTGCCAGCAGCTCCGACGGGATCTACGAGCAGTACTTC

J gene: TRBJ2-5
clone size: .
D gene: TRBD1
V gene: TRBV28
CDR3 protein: CASSYLTGNQETQYF
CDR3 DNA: TGTGCCAGCAGTTACCTGACAGGGAATCAAGAGACCCAGTACTTC

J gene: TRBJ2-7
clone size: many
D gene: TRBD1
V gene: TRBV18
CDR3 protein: CASSPGQGDEQYF
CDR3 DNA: TGTGCCAGCTCACCAGGACAGGGCGACGAGCAGTACTTC

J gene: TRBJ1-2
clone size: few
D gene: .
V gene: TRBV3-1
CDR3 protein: CASGYRAGRYTF
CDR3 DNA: TGTGCCAGCGGGTACAGGGCCGGCCGATACACCTTC

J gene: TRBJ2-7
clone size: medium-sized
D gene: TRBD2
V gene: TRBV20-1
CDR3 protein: CSAGTSPGLHEQYF
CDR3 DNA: TGCAGTGCTGGGACTAGCCCCGGACTCCACGAGCAGTACTTC

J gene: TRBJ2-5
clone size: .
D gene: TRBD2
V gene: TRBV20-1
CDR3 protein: CSARALAGETQYF
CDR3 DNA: TGCAGTGCTAGAGCTCTAGCGGGTGAGACCCAGTACTTC

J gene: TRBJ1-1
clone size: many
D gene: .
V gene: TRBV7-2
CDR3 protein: CASSLVGTSNTEAFF
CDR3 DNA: TGTGCCAGCAGCTTAGTTGGGACAAGCAACACTGAAGCTTTCTTT

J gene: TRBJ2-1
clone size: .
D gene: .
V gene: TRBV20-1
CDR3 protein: CSAPRVAGRASEQFF
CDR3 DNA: TGCAGTGCTCCCAGGGTGGCGGGAAGGGCGAGTGAGCAGTTCTTC

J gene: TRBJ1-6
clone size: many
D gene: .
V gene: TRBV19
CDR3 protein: CASSMQFVRESLHF
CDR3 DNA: TGTGCCAGTAGTATGCAATTTGTCAGGGAGTCGCTCCACTTT